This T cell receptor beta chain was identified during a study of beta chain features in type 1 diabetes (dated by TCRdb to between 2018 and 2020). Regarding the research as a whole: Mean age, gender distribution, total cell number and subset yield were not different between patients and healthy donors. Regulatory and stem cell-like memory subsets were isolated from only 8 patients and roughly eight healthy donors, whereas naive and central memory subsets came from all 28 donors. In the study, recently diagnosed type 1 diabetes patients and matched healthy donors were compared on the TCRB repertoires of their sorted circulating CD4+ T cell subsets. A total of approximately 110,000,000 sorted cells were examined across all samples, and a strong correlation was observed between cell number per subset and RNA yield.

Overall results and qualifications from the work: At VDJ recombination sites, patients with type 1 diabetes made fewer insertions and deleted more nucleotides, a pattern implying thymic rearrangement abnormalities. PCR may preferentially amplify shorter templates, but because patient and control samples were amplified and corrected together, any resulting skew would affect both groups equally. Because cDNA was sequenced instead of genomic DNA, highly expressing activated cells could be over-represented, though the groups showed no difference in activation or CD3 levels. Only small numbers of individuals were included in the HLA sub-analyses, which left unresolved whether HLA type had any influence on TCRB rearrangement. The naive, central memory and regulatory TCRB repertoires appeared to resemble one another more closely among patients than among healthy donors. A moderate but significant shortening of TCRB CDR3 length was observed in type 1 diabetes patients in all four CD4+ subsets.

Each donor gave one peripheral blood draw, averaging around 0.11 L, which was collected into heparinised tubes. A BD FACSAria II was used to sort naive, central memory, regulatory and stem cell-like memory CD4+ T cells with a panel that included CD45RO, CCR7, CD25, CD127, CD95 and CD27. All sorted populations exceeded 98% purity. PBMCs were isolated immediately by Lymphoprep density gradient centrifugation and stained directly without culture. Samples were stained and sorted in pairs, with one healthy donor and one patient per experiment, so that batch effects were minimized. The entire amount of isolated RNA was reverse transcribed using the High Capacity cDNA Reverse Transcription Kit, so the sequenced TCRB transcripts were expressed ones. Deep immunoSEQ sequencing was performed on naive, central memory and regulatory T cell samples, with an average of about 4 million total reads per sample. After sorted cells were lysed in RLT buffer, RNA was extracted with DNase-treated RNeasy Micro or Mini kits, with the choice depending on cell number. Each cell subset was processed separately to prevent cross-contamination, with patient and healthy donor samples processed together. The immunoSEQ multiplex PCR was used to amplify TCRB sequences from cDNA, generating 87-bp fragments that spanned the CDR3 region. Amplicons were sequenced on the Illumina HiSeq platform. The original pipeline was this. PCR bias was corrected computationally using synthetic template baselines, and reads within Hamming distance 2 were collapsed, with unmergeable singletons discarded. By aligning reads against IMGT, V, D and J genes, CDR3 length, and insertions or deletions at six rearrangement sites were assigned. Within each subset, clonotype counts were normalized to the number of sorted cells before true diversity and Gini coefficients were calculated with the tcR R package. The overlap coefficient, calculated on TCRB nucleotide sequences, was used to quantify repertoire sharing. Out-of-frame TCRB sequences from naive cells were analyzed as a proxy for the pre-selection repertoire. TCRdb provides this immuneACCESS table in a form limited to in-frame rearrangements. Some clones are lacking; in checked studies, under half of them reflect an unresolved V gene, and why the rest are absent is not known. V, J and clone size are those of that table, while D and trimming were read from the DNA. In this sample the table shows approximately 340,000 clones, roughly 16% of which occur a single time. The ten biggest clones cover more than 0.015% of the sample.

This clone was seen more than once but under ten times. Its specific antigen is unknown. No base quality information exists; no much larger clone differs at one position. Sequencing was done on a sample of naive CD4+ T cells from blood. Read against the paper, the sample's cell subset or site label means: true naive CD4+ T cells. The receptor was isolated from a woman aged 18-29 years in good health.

The DNA is TGTGCCAGCAGTGAATCAGGCCGGGGACAGGGTTTGCAGTATTTT. Its protein reads: CASSESGRGQGLQYF. The sequence is built from TRBV25-1 and TRBJ2-3; TRBD1 fits 9 bases in the junction. Sequences MGHDK (CDR1) and SYGVNS (CDR2) are obtained from the germline V gene. V loses 1 base at its end and J loses 11 bases; junction bases beyond the gene matches: 10. From the cysteine up to the phenylalanine, the CDR3 has a length of 15 residues. Solely the CDR3 DNA is kept, with 45 bases framed from the first base. The full variable domain, with segments outside the CDR3 supplied by the reference TRBV25-1 and TRBJ2-3 proteins, appears as EADIYQTPRYLVIGTGKKITLECSQTMGHDKMYWYQQDPGMELHLIHYSYGVNSTEKGDLSSESTVSRIRTEHFPLTLESARPSHTSQYLCASSESGRGQGLQYFGPGTRLTVL.